This T cell receptor beta chain was profiled in a study of cytomegalovirus exposure and HLA in healthy donors. Study details: The roughly 120 million unique TCR beta sequences, from roughly 170 million T cells, were found by an earlier analysis.

There are 12 residues in the CDR3. Germline values: CDR1 SGDLS, CDR2 YYNGEE. V lost 3 bases, J lost 3 bases, and 5 bases lay in between. PCR amplification relied on 60 Vbeta primers (plus 13 Jbeta primers). The table came from immunoSEQ multiplex PCR; TCRdb's copy has only in-frame clones and leaves some out. The sample comprises 180,000 or so clones, about 79% of which are singletons, and over 11% rests with the top ten. The genes are TRBV9 and TRBJ2-3; D is unclear. Material: PBMCs. The origin of this receptor is a middle-aged man in good health and CMV-seropositive. The CDR3 reads CASSAVTDTQYF. The CDR3 DNA reads as TGTGCCAGCAGCGCCGTAACAGATACGCAGTATTTT.